This T cell receptor beta chain was identified during a study of blood T cell repertoires in COVID-19. Turning to the study itself: Sample material is recorded as cDNA or gDNA derived from T cells, B-cell-depleted T cells, or PBMCs.

Recovered status in Cohort 3 required two negative PCRs, clearance, or symptom resolution. Clones were read by immunoSEQ multiplex PCR, and TCRdb kept only the in-frame ones, dropping some. The table lists roughly 330,000 clones, around 87% of them singletons. From germline, CDR1 is MNHEY and CDR2 SVGEGT. Trimming left V 4 bases short and J 1 base short, with 10 bases between. The CDR3 consists of 14 residues. The sample comprised PBMCs or T cells enriched from blood (not recorded which). This receptor was identified in a woman aged 25-40 years who had recovered from COVID-19. J is TRBJ1-1 and V is TRBV6-2 or TRBV6-3; perhaps TRBD1 as D (6 bases). The CDR3 here is CASSSVGGNTEAFF. CDR3 coding DNA: TGTGCCAGCAGTTCGGTAGGGGGGAACACTGAAGCTTTCTTT.